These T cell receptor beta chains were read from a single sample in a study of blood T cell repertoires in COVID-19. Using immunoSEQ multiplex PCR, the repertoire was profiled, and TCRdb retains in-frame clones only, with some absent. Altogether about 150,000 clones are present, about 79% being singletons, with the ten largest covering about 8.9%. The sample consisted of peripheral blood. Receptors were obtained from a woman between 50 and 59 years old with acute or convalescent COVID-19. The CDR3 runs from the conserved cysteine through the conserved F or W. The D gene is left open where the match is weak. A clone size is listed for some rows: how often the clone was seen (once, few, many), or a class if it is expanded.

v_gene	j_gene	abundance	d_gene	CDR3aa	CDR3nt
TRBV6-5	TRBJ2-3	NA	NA	CASSYSRSVDTQYF	TGTGCCAGCAGTTACTCTCGCAGTGTAGATACGCAGTATTTT
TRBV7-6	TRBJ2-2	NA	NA	CASSLVLPPGGELFF	TGTGCCAGCAGCTTAGTCCTCCCTCCGGGCGGGGAGCTGTTTTTT
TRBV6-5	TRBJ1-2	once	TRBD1	CASSLGQGDYGYTF	TGTGCCAGCAGCCTAGGACAGGGGGACTATGGCTACACCTTC
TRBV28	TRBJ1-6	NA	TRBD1	CASRDRVLPLHF	TGTGCCAGCAGGGACAGGGTGTTACCCCTCCACTTT
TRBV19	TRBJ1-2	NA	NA	CATKKIGYTF	TGTGCCACTAAAAAAATTGGCTACACCTTC
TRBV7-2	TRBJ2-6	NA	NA	CASSLSSGANVLTF	TGTGCCAGCAGCTTGAGTTCTGGGGCCAACGTCCTGACTTTC
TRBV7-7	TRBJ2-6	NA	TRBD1	CASSLRVGTVNSGANVLTF	TGTGCCAGCAGCTTAAGGGTCGGGACAGTTAACTCTGGGGCCAACGTCCTGACTTTC
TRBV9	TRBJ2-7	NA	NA	CASGLGLGESYEQYF	TGTGCCAGCGGCCTAGGGCTTGGGGAGTCCTACGAGCAGTACTTC
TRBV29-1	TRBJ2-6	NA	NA	CSVVAGFDGANVLTF	TGCAGCGTTGTAGCTGGGTTTGATGGGGCCAACGTCCTGACTTTC
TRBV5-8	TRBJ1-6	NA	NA	CASSSSGQRLHF	TGTGCCAGCAGCTCGTCCGGCCAGCGCCTCCACTTT
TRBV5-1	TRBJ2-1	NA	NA	CASSLVGGGFYNEQFF	TGCGCCAGCAGCTTGGTAGGGGGAGGGTTCTACAATGAGCAGTTCTTC
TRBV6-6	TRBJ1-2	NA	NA	CASSYSSAPGYGYTF	TGTGCCAGCAGTTACTCTTCCGCCCCCGGCTATGGCTACACCTTC
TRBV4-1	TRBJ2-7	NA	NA	CASSRLGDSYEQYF	TGCGCCAGCAGCCGATTAGGGGACTCCTACGAGCAGTACTTC
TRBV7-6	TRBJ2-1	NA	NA	CASSSDSASYNEQFF	TGTGCCAGCAGCTCCGACTCTGCCTCCTACAATGAGCAGTTCTTC
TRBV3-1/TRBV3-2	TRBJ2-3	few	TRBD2	CASSQDLTSGEDTQYF	TGTGCCAGCAGCCAAGATCTGACTAGCGGGGAAGATACGCAGTATTTT
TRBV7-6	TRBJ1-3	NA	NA	CASSAIGRSTGNTIYF	TGTGCCAGCAGCGCCATCGGGAGGTCTACGGGAAACACCATATATTTT
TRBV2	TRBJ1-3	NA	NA	CASSLGNTIYF	TGTGCCAGCAGTCTAGGAAACACCATATATTTT
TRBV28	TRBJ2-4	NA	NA	CASSFGRANGNIQYF	TGTGCCAGCAGTTTCGGCAGGGCAAATGGAAACATTCAGTACTTC
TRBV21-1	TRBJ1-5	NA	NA	CASNEQGGGGNQPQHF	TGTGCCAGCAACGAACAGGGCGGGGGGGGCAATCAGCCCCAGCATTTT
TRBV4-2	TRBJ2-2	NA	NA	CASSQEVGTGELFF	TGTGCCAGCAGCCAAGAGGTCGGCACCGGGGAGCTGTTTTTT
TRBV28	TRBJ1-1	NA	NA	CASSQGWRTVNTEAFF	TGTGCCAGCAGCCAAGGTTGGCGGACAGTAAACACTGAAGCTTTCTTT
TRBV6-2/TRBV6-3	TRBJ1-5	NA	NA	CASSQTGTQPQHF	TGTGCCAGCAGTCAGACTGGTACTCAGCCCCAGCATTTT
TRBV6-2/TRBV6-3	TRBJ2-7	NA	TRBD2	CASSYGGLAPEQYF	TGTGCCAGCAGTTACGGGGGACTAGCCCCCGAGCAGTACTTC
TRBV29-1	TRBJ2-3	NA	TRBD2	CSVNSGGLTDTQYF	TGCAGCGTTAACAGCGGGGGTTTAACAGATACGCAGTATTTT
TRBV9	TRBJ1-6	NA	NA	CASSVTDSSYNSPLHF	TGTGCCAGCAGCGTAACAGACAGCTCCTATAATTCACCCCTCCACTTT
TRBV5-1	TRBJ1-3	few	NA	CASSLDTGEENTIYF	TGCGCCAGCAGCTTGGATACGGGGGAGGAAAACACCATATATTTT
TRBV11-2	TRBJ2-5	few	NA	CASSLEYREETQYF	TGTGCCAGCAGCTTAGAATACAGGGAAGAGACCCAGTACTTC
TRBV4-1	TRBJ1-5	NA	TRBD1	CASSLDARDRAGNQPQHF	TGCGCCAGCAGCCTAGACGCTCGGGACAGGGCTGGCAATCAGCCCCAGCATTTT
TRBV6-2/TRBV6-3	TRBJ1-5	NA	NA	CASSHGDGNQPQHF	TGTGCCAGCAGCCACGGAGACGGTAATCAGCCCCAGCATTTT
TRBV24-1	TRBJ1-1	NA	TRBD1	CATSDPTGGTEAFF	TGTGCCACCAGTGATCCTACAGGGGGCACTGAAGCTTTCTTT
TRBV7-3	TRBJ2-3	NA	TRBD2	CASSPRGGEMDTQYF	TGTGCCAGCAGCCCCCGGGGGGGAGAAATGGATACGCAGTATTTT
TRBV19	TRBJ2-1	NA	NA	CASSSPGGSTNEQFF	TGTGCCAGTAGTAGCCCAGGGGGGTCGACCAATGAGCAGTTCTTC
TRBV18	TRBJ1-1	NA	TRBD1	CASSPRTGDEAFF	TGTGCCAGCTCACCACGGACAGGGGATGAAGCTTTCTTT
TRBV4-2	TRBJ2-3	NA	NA	CASSQDRTGSFADTQYF	TGTGCCAGCAGCCAAGATCGGACGGGATCCTTCGCAGATACGCAGTATTTT
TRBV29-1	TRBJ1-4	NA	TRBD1	CSGGQGTNEKLFF	TGCAGCGGAGGACAGGGGACTAATGAAAAACTGTTTTTT
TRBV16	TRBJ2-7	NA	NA	CASSQSSGLSSYEQYF	TGTGCCAGCAGCCAATCTAGCGGCCTCAGCTCCTACGAGCAGTACTTC
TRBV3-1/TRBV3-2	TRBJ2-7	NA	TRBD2	CASSQLAGPYEQYF	TGTGCCAGCAGCCAACTAGCGGGGCCCTACGAGCAGTACTTC
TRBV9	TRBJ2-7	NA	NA	CASSPVGAGAYEQYF	TGTGCCAGCAGCCCGGTGGGTGCAGGGGCCTACGAGCAGTACTTC
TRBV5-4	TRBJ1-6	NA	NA	CASSPQTGSASPLHF	TGTGCCAGCAGCCCGCAGACAGGTTCAGCTTCACCCCTCCACTTT
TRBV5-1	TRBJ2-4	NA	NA	CASSLDIGRAAKNIQYF	TGCGCCAGCAGCTTGGATATTGGCAGGGCGGCCAAAAACATTCAGTACTTC
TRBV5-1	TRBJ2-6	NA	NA	CASSLSGGNSGANVLTF	TGCGCCAGCAGCTTGTCAGGGGGGAACTCTGGGGCCAACGTCCTGACTTTC
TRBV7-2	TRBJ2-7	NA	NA	CASSFTSSSYEQYF	TGTGCCAGCAGCTTTACTTCGAGCTCCTACGAGCAGTACTTC
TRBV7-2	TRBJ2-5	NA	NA	CASSLRRGHPQETQYF	TGTGCCAGCAGCTTGAGGAGGGGGCATCCCCAAGAGACCCAGTACTTC
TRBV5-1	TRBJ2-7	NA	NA	CASSPGGLSSYEQYF	TGCGCCAGCAGCCCGGGGGGCTTGAGCTCCTACGAGCAGTACTTC
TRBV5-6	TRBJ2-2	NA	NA	CASSSLGGRVTGELFF	TGTGCCAGCAGCTCCCTTGGGGGGAGAGTCACCGGGGAGCTGTTTTTT
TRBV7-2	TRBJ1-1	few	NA	CASSFQGGTEAFF	TGTGCCAGCAGCTTTCAGGGAGGCACTGAAGCTTTCTTT
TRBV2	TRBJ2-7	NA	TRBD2	CASRSSGGTYEQYF	TGTGCCAGCAGATCTAGCGGGGGGACCTACGAGCAGTACTTC
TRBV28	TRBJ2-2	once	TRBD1	CASSYWTGGNTGELFF	TGTGCCAGCAGTTACTGGACAGGGGGCAACACCGGGGAGCTGTTTTTT
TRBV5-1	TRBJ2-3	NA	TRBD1	CASSGQGSTDTQYF	TGCGCCAGCAGTGGACAGGGTAGCACAGATACGCAGTATTTT
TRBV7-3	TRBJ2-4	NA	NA	CASSPEGQNIQYF	TGTGCCAGCAGCCCAGAGGGCCAAAACATTCAGTACTTC
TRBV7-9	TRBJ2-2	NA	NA	CASSDLAYTGELFF	TGTGCCAGCAGCGACCTAGCGTACACCGGGGAGCTGTTTTTT